The entry that follows covers one T cell receptor (beta chain) sequence. Donors of Cohort 3 who recovered were those that had two negative PCRs, clearance, or symptom resolution. The data stem from a study of blood T cell repertoires in COVID-19. Looking at the study overall: Researchers got acute and convalescent COVID-19 samples from the United States, Italy and Spain. Nucleic acid was either cDNA or gDNA, and it came from T cells, B-cell-depleted T cells, or PBMCs.

Source study methods: The authors estimated nucleated cell counts from reference gene primer amplification. This table comes from immunoSEQ multiplex PCR, and its TCRdb copy is limited to in-frame clones, with some not included. V, J and clone size derive from that table, while D and trimming were established from the DNA sequence. This table has about 370,000 clones, 80% to 90% appearing once. There are 11 residues in the CDR3. CDR1 and CDR2 (germline): SNHLY, FYNNEI. Trimming took off 4 bases at V and 8 bases at J, with 8 bases between the two ends. This sequence was found in a man aged 18 to 30 who had recovered from COVID-19. The sequenced sample was PBMCs or T cells enriched from blood (not recorded which). The rearrangement uses TRBV2 and TRBJ1-1; maybe TRBD1 (5 bases). DNA for the CDR3: TGTGCCAGCAGTGTTGGGGCGGAAGCTTTCTTT. Translated: CASSVGAEAFF.